These 15 T cell receptor beta chains came from one sample sequenced in a study of a mutant IDH1 vaccine in newly diagnosed glioma. Noted time point: baseline, week 1 (first vaccination visit). As for treatment: pre-vaccination baseline after standard-of-care therapy. Clones were read by immunoSEQ multiplex PCR, and TCRdb kept only the in-frame ones, dropping some. The sample lists 95,000 to 100,000 clones, around nine tenths occurring once. Material: PBMCs, obtained from a glioma patient treated with radiotherapy, temozolomide or both. The source is a woman aged 45-60 years with glioma.

The chain has TRBV6-1 and TRBJ1-4; the D is unclear. Trimming took off 5 bases at V and 5 bases at J, with 15 bases between the two ends. The CDR3 totals 15 residues. The germline V gene encodes CDR1 MNHNS and CDR2 SASEGT. DNA of the CDR3: TGTGCCAGCAGTTCCTTTAGGGTGGGGAATGAAAAACTGTTTTTT. Residues: CASSSFRVGNEKLFF.

The gene calls are TRBV28 and TRBJ1-1, with 8 nucleotides matching TRBD1. V lost 6 bases to trimming and J lost 1 base; unmatched junction nucleotides: 10. This CDR3 comprises 16 residues. Germline values: CDR1 MDHEN, CDR2 SYDVKM. The CDR3 DNA follows: TGTGCCAGCAGGTCCGGACAGGGCGCCCCGAACACTGAAGCTTTCTTT. Its translation is CASRSGQGAPNTEAFF.

This chain links TRBV19 with TRBJ2-7; 9 positions agree with TRBD1. V shed 3 bases and J 6 bases; nucleotides not matched to a gene: 3. The CDR3 sequence is 13 residues long. CDR1 LNHDA and CDR2 SQIVND come from the germline V gene (reference sequence). This CDR3 is CASSIGQGTEQYF. CDR3 nucleotides: TGTGCCAGTAGTATCGGACAGGGGACCGAGCAGTACTTC.

V is TRBV25-1 and J is TRBJ1-1, with 9 nucleotides matching TRBD1. V trimming: 6 bases; J trimming: 4 bases; junction bases outside the gene matches: 12. CDR1 and CDR2 from the germline V gene are MGHDK and SYGVNS. The CDR3 covers 16 residues. The DNA of the CDR3 is TGTGCCAGCAGCGCGCAGGACAGGGGTCGCGGCACTGAAGCTTTCTTT. Translating gives CASSAQDRGRGTEAFF.

This rearrangement joins TRBV28 to TRBJ1-5; unclear D gene. The CDR3 is 17 amino acids. Germline V lookup: CDR1 MDHEN, CDR2 SYDVKM. The V gene lost 4 bases and the J gene lost 0 bases, with 16 bases spanning the gap. The CDR3 coding sequence is TGTGCCAGCAGTTCCCTGAGGAGGGTGAATAGCAATCAGCCCCAGCATTTT. Protein product: CASSSLRRVNSNQPQHF.

The chain couples TRBV7-3 to TRBJ2-1, with 8 bases lining up with TRBD2. V dropped 4 bases and J dropped 2; count of bases not matched to a gene: 4. This CDR3 is 15 amino acids long. The V gene's germline CDR1 is SGHTA and CDR2 FQGTGA. DNA of the CDR3: TGTGCCAGCAGCTCCTCAGCGGGAGCCTACAATGAGCAGTTCTTC. Protein product: CASSSSAGAYNEQFF. The full variable domain, rest sourced from reference TRBV7-3 and TRBJ2-1, is GAGVSQTPSNKVTEKGKYVELRCDPISGHTALYWYRQSLGQGPEFLIYFQGTGAADDSGLPNDRFFAVRPEGSVSTLKIQRTERGDSAVYLCASSSSAGAYNEQFFGPGTRLTVL.

The gene calls are TRBV2 and TRBJ1-2; D is possibly TRBD1 (6 bases). Trimming cost V 6 bases and J 2 bases, with 10 bases left between them. This CDR3 comprises 13 residues. Looked up from germline, CDR1 is SNHLY and CDR2 is FYNNEI. The chain's CDR3 is CASRRDINYGYTF. Here the CDR3 DNA reads TGTGCCAGCAGGCGGGACATCAACTATGGCTACACCTTC.

The rearrangement links TRBV5-1 to TRBJ2-7; 7 bases agree with TRBD1. The germline CDR1 and CDR2 sequences are SGHRS and YFSETQ. The CDR3 spans 15 residues. Unmatched junction bases numbered 10, after V lost 7 bases and J lost 0 bases. CDR3 loop: CASGPGQPSSYEQYF. The CDR3 DNA follows: TGCGCCAGCGGGCCGGGACAGCCGAGCTCCTACGAGCAGTACTTC.

The chain is built from TRBV28 and TRBJ2-5; D possibly uses TRBD1 or TRBD2 (6 bases each). V was clipped by 3 bases and J by 5 bases, with 10 bases between them. Germline CDR1 reads MDHEN; CDR2 reads SYDVKM. The CDR3 spans 13 residues. The CDR3 DNA reads TGTGCCAGCAGTTTTGGGGGGCTGGAGACCCAGTACTTC. As protein: CASSFGGLETQYF.

The chain recombines TRBV6-5 with TRBJ1-3; 9 nucleotides line up with TRBD1. The junction had 7 bases not matched to a gene; V was cut back by 6 bases and J by 7 bases. Germline V lookup: CDR1 MNHEY, CDR2 SVGAGI. This CDR3 contains 14 residues. The CDR3 sequence is CASRLQGARNTIYF. In nucleotides, the CDR3 is TGTGCCAGCAGACTACAGGGGGCGCGGAACACCATATATTTT.

The chain carries TRBV5-6 and TRBJ2-1, with 11 nucleotides matching TRBD2. The germline V gene encodes CDR1 SGHDT and CDR2 YYEEEE. CDR3 length: 14 amino acids. V gave up 6 bases and J gave up 5 bases; unmatched junction bases: 4. CDR3 sequence: CASIGTSGHNEQFF. DNA of the CDR3: TGTGCCAGCATTGGGACTAGCGGCCACAATGAGCAGTTCTTC.

V gene TRBV11-2 combines with J gene TRBJ2-5; the match to TRBD1 covers 8 bases. Germline V lookup: CDR1 SGHAT, CDR2 FQNNGV. V shed 6 bases and J 7 bases; nucleotides not matched to a gene: 7. The CDR3 consists of 13 residues. The CDR3, as DNA: TGTGCCAGCAGTCCCGACAGGGGAGGGACCCAGTACTTC. It yields the protein CASSPDRGGTQYF.

This clone has just one count. The V gene is TRBV5-5, the J gene TRBJ1-2, with D perhaps matching TRBD1 (6 bases). Germline CDR1 reads SGHKS; CDR2 reads YYEKEE (reference sequence). V was trimmed by 0 bases and J by 3 bases, leaving 12 bases between them. This CDR3 comprises 15 residues. For the CDR3, the DNA is TGTGCCAGCAGCTTGGAGGTGTCAGGGGACTATGGCTACACCTTC. It translates to CASSLEVSGDYGYTF.

V usage is TRBV6-5 and J usage is TRBJ2-7; 12 bases are a match to TRBD1. Germline trimming cut 4 bases from V and 5 bases from J; bases unmatched to any gene: 9. The length of the CDR3 is 16 residues. Germline CDR1 is MNHEY and CDR2 is SVGAGI. The CDR3 sequence is CASSSRPGQGAHEQYF. DNA for the CDR3: TGTGCCAGCAGTTCCCGACCGGGACAGGGGGCACACGAGCAGTACTTC.

The CDR3: CASSLALGVAGGGETQYF. In DNA form, the CDR3 reads TGTGCCAGCAGCTTAGCCCTCGGAGTCGCGGGAGGAGGAGAGACCCAGTACTTC. This chain joins TRBV7-2 and TRBJ2-5; 8 bases line up with TRBD2. Germline V gene data show CDR1 as SGHTA and CDR2 as FQGNSA. V shed 0 bases and J 4 bases; nucleotides not matched to a gene: 13. The CDR3 has 18 amino acids.